The 4 T cell receptor beta chains presented below share a single source sample, sequenced in a study of blood T cell repertoires in COVID-19. The data were produced by immunoSEQ multiplex PCR, yet TCRdb's version contains in-frame clones alone and is incomplete. The top ten clones hold 9.7% of a sample with about 220,000 clones, approximately 82% of them seen once. The sequenced material came from peripheral blood. The source of these receptors is a man aged 45 to 65 with active or convalescent COVID-19.

V gene TRBV5-5 combines with J gene TRBJ1-6; 8 bases fit TRBD1. V was clipped by 1 base and J by 2 bases; unmatched bases: 8. Germline assignment: CDR1 SGHKS and CDR2 YYEKEE (reference sequence). This CDR3 spans 18 amino acids. The CDR3 sequence: CASSLNWQGATYNSPLHF. The CDR3 region has the DNA TGTGCCAGCAGCTTGAACTGGCAGGGGGCTACCTATAATTCACCCCTCCACTTT.

The chain joins TRBV28 to TRBJ2-3; TRBD2 matches at 7 bases. V trimming: 2 bases; J trimming: 5 bases; junction bases outside the gene matches: 10. Germline CDR1 reads MDHEN; CDR2 reads SYDVKM. The CDR3 sequence is 16 residues long. The CDR3 sequence is CASSLGGSGTEDTQYF. The CDR3 DNA reads as TGTGCCAGCAGTTTAGGTGGGAGCGGGACGGAAGATACGCAGTATTTT.

V usage is TRBV13 and J usage is TRBJ1-4, with D hard to call. Germline-derived CDR1 and CDR2 are PRHDT and FYEKMQ (reference sequence). V was shortened by 1 base and J by 0 bases, with 6 bases between the two germline ends. The CDR3 totals 15 residues. The CDR3 sequence: CASSLAMATNEKLFF. CDR3 nucleotides: TGTGCCAGCAGCTTAGCTATGGCAACTAATGAAAAACTGTTTTTT. Full variable domain (outside the CDR3, taken from reference TRBV13 and TRBJ1-4): AAGVIQSPRHLIKEKRETATLKCYPIPRHDTVYWYQQGPGQDPQFLISFYEKMQSDKGSIPDRFSAQQFSDYHSELNMSSLELGDSALYFCASSLAMATNEKLFFGSGTQLSVL.

This chain joins TRBV5-1 and TRBJ2-3, with no clear D. The CDR3 runs 13 residues. V lost 3 bases and J 6 bases, leaving 11 bases between the germline ends. From germline, CDR1 is SGHRS and CDR2 YFSETQ. CDR3 amino acids: CASSSYRADTQYF. CDR3 sequence (DNA): TGCGCCAGCAGCTCGTACCGAGCGGATACGCAGTATTTT. Using reference TRBV5-1 and TRBJ2-3 for the parts outside the CDR3, the full variable domain is KAGVTQTPRYLIKTRGQQVTLSCSPISGHRSVSWYQQTPGQGLQFLFEYFSETQRNKGNFPGRFSGRQFSNSRSEMNVSTLELGDSALYLCASSSYRADTQYFGPGTRLTVL.